This T cell receptor beta chain was captured in a study of radiation and T cells in renal cell carcinoma. Broader study findings: From baseline, blood top tumor clonotypes peaked at 2 weeks post-radiation.

Germline CDR1 WSHSY, CDR2 SAAADI. V was trimmed by 8 bases and J by 6 bases, leaving 16 bases between them. This CDR3 comprises 14 residues. Time point indicated: blood 2 weeks post-SBRT. Treatment denoted: 15 Gy SBRT to primary tumor, nephrectomy 4 weeks later. After SBRT, blood was collected at 2 and 4 weeks, plus baseline. As concerns this clone: Its target is not known.

The data were produced by immunoSEQ multiplex PCR, yet TCRdb's version contains in-frame clones alone and is incomplete. Of roughly 78,000 clones listed, more than 75% are singletons. The J gene is TRBJ2-2, the V gene TRBV10-2; D is perhaps TRBD2 (5 bases). Material: blood, obtained from a patient whose treatment included radiotherapy and nephrectomy. This clonotype was obtained from a man aged 55 to 70 with renal cell carcinoma. This CDR3 reads CASEELEMAGELFF. CDR3 nucleotides: TGCGCCAGCGAAGAACTAGAGATGGCCGGGGAGCTGTTTTTT.